This T cell receptor (beta chain) was captured by sequencing in a study of T-cell reconstitution after alpha-beta-depleted transplantation in children. Trimming removed 0 bases at V and 2 bases at J, with 14 bases between. The CDR3 consists of 16 residues. Germline V gene lookup returns CDR1 ENHRY and CDR2 SYGVKD. The study, taken as a whole, reports: Reportedly, roughly two months post-transplant, alpha-beta T cells arose from several hundred expanded graft clones. Recipient T cells and thymic progenitors that survived gave rise to the high TCRbeta diversity observed at day 60 in some patients.

This clonotype appeared many times. Its antigen remains unidentified. Unique molecular identifiers were used to barcode this TCRbeta library. TCRdb re-called the PCR reads with MiXCR, one entry per CDR3 protein. The sample carries approximately 240,000 distinct CDR3 sequences, 11% recorded once. The sequences come from PBMCs, collected before TCRalphabeta/CD19-depleted stem cell transplant. The sequence was collected from a child less than two years old with acute myeloid leukemia, due to receive a stem cell transplant. The chain uses TRBV10-3 and TRBJ2-7; D perhaps matches TRBD2 (7 bases). CDR3 sequence: CAISESRAGATYEQYF. The CDR3, as DNA: TGTGCCATCAGTGAGTCTCGTGCGGGGGCCACCTACGAGCAGTACTTC.